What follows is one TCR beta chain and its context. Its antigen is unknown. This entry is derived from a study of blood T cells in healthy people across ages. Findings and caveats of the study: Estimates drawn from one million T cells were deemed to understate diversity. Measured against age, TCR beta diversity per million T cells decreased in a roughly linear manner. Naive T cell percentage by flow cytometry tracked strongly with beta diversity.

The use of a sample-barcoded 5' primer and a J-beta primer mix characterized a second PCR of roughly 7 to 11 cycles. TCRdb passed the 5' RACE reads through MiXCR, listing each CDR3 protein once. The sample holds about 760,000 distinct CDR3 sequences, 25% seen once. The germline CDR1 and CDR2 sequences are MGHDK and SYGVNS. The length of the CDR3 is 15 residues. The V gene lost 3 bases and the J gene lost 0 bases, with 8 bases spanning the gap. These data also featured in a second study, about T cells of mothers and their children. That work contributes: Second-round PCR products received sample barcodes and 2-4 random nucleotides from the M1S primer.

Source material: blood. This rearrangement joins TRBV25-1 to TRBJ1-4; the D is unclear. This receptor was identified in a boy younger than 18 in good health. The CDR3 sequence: CASSESTSTNEKLFF. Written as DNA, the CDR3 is TGTGCCAGCAGTGAGTCTACCTCAACTAATGAAAAACTGTTTTTT.